This T cell receptor (beta chain) was recorded in a study of technical replicates of blood from several donors. CDR1 is LNHDA and CDR2 is SQIVND in the germline V gene (reference sequence). Trimming took 1 base from V and 4 from J, leaving 13 bases between them. The CDR3 is 16 residues long. Here immunoSEQ multiplex PCR was the method, and the copy in TCRdb shows in-frame clones only, minus some. The table records 11,000 to 15,000 clones, nearly 80% of them present only once. Source material: PBMCs. This sequence joins TRBV19 and TRBJ2-2, with D possibly being TRBD2 (5 bases). This receptor was taken from a human donor in good health. The CDR3 is CASSIGASISTGELFF. For the CDR3, the DNA is TGTGCCAGTAGTATAGGGGCTAGCATTTCCACCGGGGAGCTGTTTTTT.